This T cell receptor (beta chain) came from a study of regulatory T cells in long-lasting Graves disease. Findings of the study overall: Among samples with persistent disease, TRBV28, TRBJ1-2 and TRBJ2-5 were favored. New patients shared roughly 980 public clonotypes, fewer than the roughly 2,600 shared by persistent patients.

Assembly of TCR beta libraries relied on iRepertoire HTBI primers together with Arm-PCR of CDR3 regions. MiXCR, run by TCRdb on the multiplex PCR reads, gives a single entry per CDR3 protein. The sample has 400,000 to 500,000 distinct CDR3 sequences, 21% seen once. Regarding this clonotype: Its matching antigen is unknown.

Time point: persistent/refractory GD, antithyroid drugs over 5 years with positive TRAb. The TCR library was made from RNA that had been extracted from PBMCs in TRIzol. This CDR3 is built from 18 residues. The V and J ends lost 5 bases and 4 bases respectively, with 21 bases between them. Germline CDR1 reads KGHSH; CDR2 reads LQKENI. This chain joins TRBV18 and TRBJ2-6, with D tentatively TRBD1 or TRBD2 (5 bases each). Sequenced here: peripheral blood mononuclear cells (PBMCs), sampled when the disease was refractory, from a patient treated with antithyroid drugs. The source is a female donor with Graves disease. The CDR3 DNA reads TGTGCCAGCTCATACCTGACGGGGCGGGCCAGCGGGGCCAACGTCCTGACTTTC. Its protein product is CASSYLTGRASGANVLTF. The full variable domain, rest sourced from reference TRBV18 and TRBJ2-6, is NAGVMQNPRHLVRRRGQEARLRCSPMKGHSHVYWYRQLPEEGLKFMVYLQKENIIDESGMPKERFSAEFPKEGPSILRIQQVVRGDSAAYFCASSYLTGRASGANVLTFGAGSRLTVL.